At least ten counts were recorded for the clone carrying this TCR beta chain. This sample is part of a study of Graves' ophthalmopathy and Graves' hyperthyroidism. CDR3 length: 13 residues. V was clipped by 5 bases and J by 12 bases, with 17 bases between them. Germline CDR1 and CDR2: MDHEN and SYDVKM. Investigators amplified TCR beta CDR3 regions from RNA transcripts. An opening RT-PCR round employed HTBI primers and preceded a second-round multiplex PCR. TCRdb re-derived calls from the multiplex PCR reads in MiXCR, one entry per CDR3 protein. The sample records tens of thousands of distinct CDR3 sequences, around 50% being singletons.

This sequence originates from an adult woman with Graves' ophthalmopathy. Sequencing was done on a sample of peripheral blood. The gene calls are TRBV28 and TRBJ2-1; D is undetermined. CDR3: CASSPPWQARQFF. The CDR3 DNA reads as TGTGCCAGCAGTCCCCCCTGGCAGGCCCGGCAGTTCTTC.